A selection of T cell receptor beta chains follows, all from one sample in a study of metastatic and nonmetastatic thyroid tumors. TCRdb called clones again from the PCR reads with MiXCR. This table has almost 9,000 clones, about 15% appearing once. The sequenced sample consisted of blood. The receptors come from a female donor with papillary thyroid cancer or a benign thyroid nodule (not recorded which). Some clones in this sample may be carry-over from other donors' samples. Each CDR3 is given with its conserved first and last residue. Each record gives: J gene, V gene, clone size, D gene, CDR3 DNA, CDR3 protein. A D gene is named only where the DNA matches it firmly. Some rows mark clone size as missing; the rest say once, few, many or name a class of expanded clone.

TRBJ2-3,TRBV4-3,.,.,TGCGCCAGCAGCCTCTCACAGGGAGTCGCAGATACGCAGTATTTT,CASSLSQGVADTQYF
TRBJ1-6,TRBV20-1,.,.,TGCGGTGCTAGGGTTCAGGCGAATTCACCCCTCCACTTT,CGARVQANSPLHF
TRBJ1-1,TRBV28,large,.,TGTGCCAGCATCCTGGGGGGGACTGAAGCTTTCTTT,CASILGGTEAFF
TRBJ1-2,TRBV3-1,many,.,TGTGCCAGCAGCCAGGCGGCGGGTAGCGGGGCCCTGAGCTATGGCTACACCTTC,CASSQAAGSGALSYGYTF
TRBJ2-2,TRBV29-1,many,.,TGCAGCGTTGTCCGGAACACCGGGGAGCTGTTTTTC,CSVVRNTGELFF
TRBJ2-7,TRBV20-1,.,.,TGCAGTGCTACCCCCAGGGTGGGCACCTACGAGCAGTACTTC,CSATPRVGTYEQYF
TRBJ1-2,TRBV5-6,medium-sized,.,TGTGCCAGCAGCGACAAGGCCTATGGCTACACCTTC,CASSDKAYGYTF
TRBJ2-2,TRBV5-1,medium-sized,TRBD1,TGCGCCAGCAGCCGATATAGTGGACAGGGGGCAGGCGGGGAGCTGTTTTTT,CASSRYSGQGAGGELFF
TRBJ2-4,TRBV19,many,TRBD2,TGTGCCAGTAGTAAAGCGGGACTAGCGTCTCTAGGCAAAAACATTCAGTACTTC,CASSKAGLASLGKNIQYF
TRBJ2-3,TRBV4-2,few,TRBD1,TGTGCCAGCAGCCGTGGATTCCAGGACAGGCGAGGCACAGATACGCAGTATTTT,CASSRGFQDRRGTDTQYF
TRBJ1-6,TRBV6-2/TRBV6-3,medium-sized,TRBD1,TGTGCCAGCAGCCCCGGACAGGGGAATTCACCCCTCCACTTT,CASSPGQGNSPLHF
TRBJ1-2,TRBV28,medium-sized,TRBD1,TGTGCCAGCACCCAACGGGACAGGGACGGCTACACCTTC,CASTQRDRDGYTF
TRBJ2-5,TRBV6-6,.,.,TGTGCCAGCAGTTACGCGGAAAATTGGGAGACCCAGTACTTT,CASSYAENWETQYF
TRBJ1-5,TRBV4-1,.,.,TGCGCCAGCAGCCAAGATCGGACAGATCTGAGCAATCAGCCCCAGCATTTT,CASSQDRTDLSNQPQHF
TRBJ2-2,TRBV20-1,medium-sized,.,TGCAGTGCTAGACCCCTCGGGACTTCGAACACCGGGGAGCTGTTTTTT,CSARPLGTSNTGELFF
TRBJ2-2,TRBV6-1,medium-sized,TRBD1,TGTGCCAGCAGTGGACAGGGGGCTTTCCCCGGGGAGCTGTTTTTT,CASSGQGAFPGELFF
TRBJ2-1,TRBV4-3,many,.,TGCGCCAGCAGCCAAGATCTCAGCCTGGGGGGCAATGAGCAGTTCTTC,CASSQDLSLGGNEQFF
TRBJ2-2,TRBV5-1,medium-sized,.,TGCGCCAGCAGCTTCGAAATAAACACCGGGGAGCTGTTTTTT,CASSFEINTGELFF
TRBJ2-1,TRBV20-1,.,.,TGCAGTGGCGCAAGGGGGGGTGAGCAGTTCTTC,CSGARGGEQFF
TRBJ2-1,TRBV6-1,few,TRBD2,TGTGCCAGCAGACTAGCGGGGAGCTCCTACAATGAGCAGTTCTTC,CASRLAGSSYNEQFF
TRBJ1-1,TRBV6-2/TRBV6-3,.,TRBD1,TGTGCCAGCAGGGACAGGGGACGGACTGAAGCTTTCTTT,CASRDRGRTEAFF
TRBJ1-3,TRBV9,many,TRBD1,TGTGCCAGCAGCACCCCCGGGACAGGGGGAAACACCATATATTTT,CASSTPGTGGNTIYF
TRBJ1-1,TRBV5-1,.,.,TGCGCCAGCAGCAAGGGGAGTCCGGCCGTGAACACTGGAGCTTTCTTT,CASSKGSPAVNTGAFF
TRBJ2-2,TRBV24-1,medium-sized,.,TGTGCCACCAGTGATTTCTATTTCGGGGAGCTGTTTTTT,CATSDFYFGELFF
TRBJ2-1,TRBV5-4,many,.,TGTGCCAGCAGCCCGGACAGTTACAATGAGCAGTTCTTC,CASSPDSYNEQFF
TRBJ2-1,TRBV20-1,many,.,TGCAGTGCTAGGGCTGAAGAGGGCGGTGAGCAGTTCTTC,CSARAEEGGEQFF
TRBJ1-2,TRBV27,few,.,TGTGCCAGCAGTTTATTTGGGGGGAGCTATGTCTACACCTTC,CASSLFGGSYVYTF
TRBJ1-5,TRBV12-3/TRBV12-4,many,TRBD1,TGTGCCAGCAGCTGGACAGGGGGTAGCAATCAGCCCCAGCATTTT,CASSWTGGSNQPQHF
TRBJ1-1,TRBV12-3/TRBV12-4,few,.,TGTGCCAGCAGGGGGGTCAGGACTGAAGCTTTCTTT,CASRGVRTEAFF
TRBJ2-7,TRBV4-3,.,.,TGCGCCAGCAGCCTGATCCTGAGCTCCTACGAGCAGTACTTC,CASSLILSSYEQYF
TRBJ2-7,TRBV24-1,.,.,TGTGCCACCAGTGATTTTGGCCGCGAGCAGTACTTC,CATSDFGREQYF
TRBJ1-3,TRBV20-1,medium-sized,.,TGCAGTGCTAGAGATGGGGCAGGGTGGGGACGTGGAAACACCATATATTTT,CSARDGAGWGRGNTIYF
TRBJ2-3,TRBV12-3/TRBV12-4,many,.,TGTGCCAGCAGCCGTTACACAGATACGCAGTATTTT,CASSRYTDTQYF
TRBJ2-7,TRBV5-5,medium-sized,TRBD1,TGTGCCAGCACCCGACAGGGGACCTACGAGCAGTACTTC,CASTRQGTYEQYF
TRBJ2-1,TRBV5-1,many,TRBD2,TGCGCCAGCAGCCTGACTAGCGGGGGGGCCCACAATGAGCAGTTCTTC,CASSLTSGGAHNEQFF
TRBJ1-5,TRBV30,many,.,TGTGCCTGGGCTCCGGATAGCAATCAGCCCCAGCATTTT,CAWAPDSNQPQHF
TRBJ2-6,TRBV10-2,.,.,TGCGCCAGCGGAGACGGGGCCTCTGGGGCCAACTTCTTGACTTTC,CASGDGASGANFLTF
TRBJ2-1,TRBV10-3,few,TRBD2,TGTGCCATCAGTGAGTCGAATCACCGGCGGGGGGGCTACAATGAGCAGTTCTTC,CAISESNHRRGGYNEQFF
TRBJ1-1,TRBV25-1,.,.,TGTGCCAGCAGTGAATCTGTGATTGGGAGCACTGAAGCTTTCTTT,CASSESVIGSTEAFF
TRBJ1-1,TRBV7-9,many,TRBD1,TGTGCCAGCGGTAGGGGGCAGAACACTGAAGCTTTCTTT,CASGRGQNTEAFF
TRBJ2-2,TRBV6-1,.,.,TGTGCCAGCAGCGGACGGACCGGGGAGCTGTTTTTT,CASSGRTGELFF
TRBJ2-1,TRBV19,medium-sized,.,TGTGCCAGTAGTAGATACGCAGGGTTGGCGAATGAGCAGTTCTTC,CASSRYAGLANEQFF
TRBJ2-1,TRBV11-3,many,.,TGTGCCAGCAGCTTAACGGCCTTAAGTGAGCAGTTCTTC,CASSLTALSEQFF
TRBJ2-3,TRBV19,medium-sized,.,TGTGCCAGTAGTATCCGACGGAGCACAGATACGCAGTATTTT,CASSIRRSTDTQYF
TRBJ1-1,TRBV28,.,.,TGTGCCAGCAGTTTATCACCAGGGTCGATGAACAATGAAGCTTTCTTT,CASSLSPGSMNNEAFF
TRBJ1-1,TRBV11-1,.,TRBD1,TGTGCCCGGAGGACAGGGGGCCATATGGCCACTGAAGCTTTCTTT,CARRTGGHMATEAFF
TRBJ2-3,TRBV5-4,few,TRBD2,TGTGCCAGCAGCTTGGCCGGGGGGGCTAGGACAGATACGCAGTATTTT,CASSLAGGARTDTQYF
TRBJ2-3,TRBV27,few,.,TGTGCCAGCAGTGTCCAGGCGATTCCAGATACGCAGTATTTT,CASSVQAIPDTQYF
TRBJ1-5,TRBV20-1,medium-sized,.,TGCAGTGCAACCCAGACAGAATATAGCAATCAGCCCCAGCATTTT,CSATQTEYSNQPQHF
TRBJ2-1,TRBV28,medium-sized,.,TGTGCCAGCAGTTTTTCAATGCCCAATGAGCAGTTCTTC,CASSFSMPNEQFF
TRBJ2-2,TRBV19,.,.,TGTGCCAGTAGTGATCCGGGACGGACGCCGGGGGAGCTGTTTTTT,CASSDPGRTPGELFF
TRBJ2-3,TRBV12-5,few,.,TGTGCTAGTGGTTCCCCCTGGGTGGGCACAGATACGCAATATTTT,CASGSPWVGTDTQYF
TRBJ2-1,TRBV7-9,medium-sized,.,TGTGCCAGCAGCTTAGCACGGGGAGGCTCCTACAATGAGCAGTTCTTC,CASSLARGGSYNEQFF
TRBJ1-5,TRBV2,many,TRBD1,TGTGCCACGTCACAGGGGTTCAATCAGCCCCAGCATTTT,CATSQGFNQPQHF